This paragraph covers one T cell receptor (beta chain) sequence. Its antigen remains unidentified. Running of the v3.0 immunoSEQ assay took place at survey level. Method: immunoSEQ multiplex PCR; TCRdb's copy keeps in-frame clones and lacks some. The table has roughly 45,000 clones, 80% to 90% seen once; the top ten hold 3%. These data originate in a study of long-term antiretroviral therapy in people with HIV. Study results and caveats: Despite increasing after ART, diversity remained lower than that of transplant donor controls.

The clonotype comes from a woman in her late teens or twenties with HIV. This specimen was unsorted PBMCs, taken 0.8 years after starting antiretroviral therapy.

The CDR3 sequence is CASSQYRGLIYEQYF. In nucleotides, the CDR3 is TGTGCCAGCAGCCAGTACAGGGGACTGATTTACGAGCAGTACTTC. The chain is built from TRBV7-9 and TRBJ2-7; D is perhaps TRBD1 (7 bases). The V gene's germline CDR1 is SEHNR and CDR2 FQNEAQ (reference sequence). This CDR3 spans 15 amino acids. V lost 5 bases, J lost 4 bases, and 18 bases lay in between.